This TCR beta chain was identified in a study of blood T cell repertoires in COVID-19. Using immunoSEQ multiplex PCR, the repertoire was profiled, and TCRdb retains in-frame clones only, with some absent. This table has 280,000 or so clones, 85% appearing once. CDR1 and CDR2 from the germline V gene are MDHEN and SYDVKM. The CDR3 runs to 14 residues. The V gene end was trimmed by 5 bases and the J gene end by 7 bases; junction bases not matched to a gene: 8. The source is a woman in her 50s who had recovered from COVID-19. The sequencing sample was made of PBMCs or T cells enriched from blood (not recorded which). The rearrangement links TRBV28 to TRBJ1-5, with 7 bases aligning to TRBD1. The CDR3: CASSPYRGGQPQHF. The CDR3 DNA reads TGTGCCAGCAGTCCGTACAGGGGTGGACAGCCCCAGCATTTT. Full variable domain (remainder filled in from reference TRBV28 and TRBJ1-5): DVKVTQSSRYLVKRTGEKVFLECVQDMDHENMFWYRQDPGLGLRLIYFSYDVKMKEKGDIPEGYSVSREKKERFSLILESASTNQTSMYLCASSPYRGGQPQHFGDGTRLSIL.